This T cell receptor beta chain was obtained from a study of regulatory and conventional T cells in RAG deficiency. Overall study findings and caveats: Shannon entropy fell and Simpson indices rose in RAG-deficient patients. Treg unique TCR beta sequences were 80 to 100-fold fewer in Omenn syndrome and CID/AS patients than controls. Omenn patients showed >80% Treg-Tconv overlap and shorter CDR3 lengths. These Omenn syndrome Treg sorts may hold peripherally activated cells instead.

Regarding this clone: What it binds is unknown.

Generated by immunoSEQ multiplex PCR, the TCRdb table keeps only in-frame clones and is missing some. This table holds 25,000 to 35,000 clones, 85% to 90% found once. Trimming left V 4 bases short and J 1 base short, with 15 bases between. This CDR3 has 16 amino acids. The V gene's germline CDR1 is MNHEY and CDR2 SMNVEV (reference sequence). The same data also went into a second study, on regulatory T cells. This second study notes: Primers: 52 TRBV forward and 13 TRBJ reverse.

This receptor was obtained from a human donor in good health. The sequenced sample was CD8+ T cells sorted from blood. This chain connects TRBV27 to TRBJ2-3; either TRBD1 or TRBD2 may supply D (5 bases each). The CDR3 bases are TGTGCCAGCAGTTCAATACGGGACCTGGGCACAGATACGCAGTATTTT. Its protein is CASSSIRDLGTDTQYF.